Shown below are 15 T cell receptor beta chains from a single sample sequenced in a study of glioma-infiltrating T cells after dendritic cell vaccination listed by TCRdb under 2016. The library was built by means of the immunoSEQ multiplex PCR assay. TCRdb took over this immuneACCESS table, retaining in-frame rearrangements with V and J assigned. Such tables are incomplete; in checked studies, under half of the missing clones stem from an unresolved V gene, and the remainder is unexplained. This sample lists tens of thousands of clones; approximately 78% were detected once. About 8.9% of the sample is held by the ten biggest clonotypes. The source material was blood, sampled before dendritic cell vaccination. The receptor source for this set is a human donor with glioblastoma.

The chain couples TRBV5-6 to TRBJ1-2; TRBD1 agrees at 7 bases. Trimming took 4 bases from V and 3 from J; bases not matched to a gene: 21. The CDR3 covers 19 residues. The germline CDR1 and CDR2 sequences are SGHDT and YYEEEE. The chain's CDR3 is CASSALHRRIIGGYYGYTF. Written as DNA, the CDR3 is TGTGCCAGCAGCGCCTTGCATCGGCGTATCATAGGGGGCTACTATGGCTACACCTTC. The full variable domain, its missing parts supplied by reference TRBV5-6 and TRBJ1-2, is DAGVTQSPTHLIKTRGQQVTLRCSPKSGHDTVSWYQQALGQGPQFIFQYYEEEERQRGNFPDRFSGHQFPNYSSELNVNALLLGDSALYLCASSALHRRIIGGYYGYTFGSGTRLTVV.

The chain combines TRBV6-1 with TRBJ1-5; 9 bases align to TRBD1. Germline CDR1 reads MNHNS; CDR2 reads SASEGT. CDR3 length equals 15 residues. J was trimmed by 5 bases and V by 0 bases; bases with no gene match: 2. Written as DNA, the CDR3 is TGTGCCAGCAGTGAAGCGGGGACAGGGCATCAGCCCCAGCATTTT. Protein product: CASSEAGTGHQPQHF.

The rearrangement links TRBV19 to TRBJ1-4, with D tentatively TRBD1 (6 bases). There are 14 residues in the CDR3. V lost 1 base, J lost 5 bases, and 8 bases lay in between. Looked up from germline, CDR1 is LNHDA and CDR2 is SQIVND (reference sequence). The CDR3 reads CASSIAGENEKLFF. The DNA for the CDR3 is TGTGCCAGTAGTATAGCAGGGGAGAATGAAAAACTGTTTTTT.

To note about this clone: At the DNA level, this CDR3 is encoded by other sequences in the same sample as well. The V and J genes are TRBV5-4 and TRBJ1-5; possible D gene TRBD1, 5 bases. Per germline, CDR1 SGHNT and CDR2 YYREEE (reference sequence). The CDR3 runs 13 residues. V lost 4 bases to trimming and J lost 4 bases, with 9 bases between them. The CDR3 spells CASSQDRNQPQHF. For the CDR3, the DNA is TGTGCCAGCAGCCAAGACAGAAATCAGCCCCAGCATTTT.

The chain links TRBV30 to TRBJ1-4; D unclear. CDR1 and CDR2 from the germline V gene are GTSNPN and SVGIG (reference sequence). The CDR3 is 14 residues long. Trimming stripped 5 bases from V and 7 bases from J, with 17 bases between. The CDR3 DNA is TGTGCCTGGGGACCAGGCGGCGCGGGTGAAAAACTGTTTTTT. Amino acids: CAWGPGGAGEKLFF.

The genes are TRBV6-1 and TRBJ2-5; TRBD2 aligns across 7 bases. This CDR3 has 13 residues. The V segment lost 6 bases and the J segment 2 bases; nucleotides outside the gene matches: 3. The V gene's germline CDR1 is MNHNS and CDR2 SASEGT. For the CDR3, the DNA is TGTGCCAGCAGCTGGGGGGGGCAAGAGACCCAGTACTTC. This sequence encodes CASSWGGQETQYF.

The J gene is TRBJ2-7, the V gene TRBV6-6, with 11 bases matching TRBD1. J lost 6 bases, V lost 6 bases, and 1 base had no gene match. The length of the CDR3 is 12 residues. Looked up from germline, CDR1 is MNHNY and CDR2 is SVGAGI (reference sequence). CDR3 region: CASRDRGPEQYF. CDR3 nucleotides: TGTGCCAGCAGGGACAGGGGGCCCGAGCAGTACTTC.

Note on this clone: Other nucleotide sequences in the sample specify the same CDR3. The chain combines TRBV6-5 with TRBJ1-5, with D perhaps TRBD1 (6 bases). Between the trimmed V and J ends, which lost 6 bases and 6 bases, there was a span of 15 bases. CDR1 is MNHEY and CDR2 is SVGAGI in the germline V gene. The CDR3 length is 14 residues. The CDR3 nucleotides are TGTGCCAGCAGCTCACAGGGAGGGGGTCAGCCCCAGCATTTT. Protein sequence: CASSSQGGGQPQHF.

The rearrangement joins TRBV19 to TRBJ2-7; possibly TRBD1 for D (6 bases). Germline assignment: CDR1 LNHDA and CDR2 SQIVND (reference sequence). This CDR3 spans 13 amino acids. V lost 6 bases to trimming and J lost 2 bases, with 11 bases between them. CDR3 sequence: CASSPGQTYEQYF. CDR3 DNA sequence: TGTGCCAGTAGCCCTGGACAGACCTACGAGCAGTACTTC. The whole variable domain, remainder taken from reference TRBV19 and TRBJ2-7, is DGGITQSPKYLFRKEGQNVTLSCEQNLNHDAMYWYRQDPGQGLRLIYYSQIVNDFQKGDIAEGYSVSREKKESFPLTVTSAQKNPTAFYLCASSPGQTYEQYFGPGTRLTVT.

The rearrangement joins TRBV13 to TRBJ2-5, with D perhaps TRBD2 (5 bases). Per germline, CDR1 PRHDT and CDR2 FYEKMQ (reference sequence). This CDR3 has 14 amino acids. With 5 bases removed from V and 0 bases from J, the gap between germline ends came to 10 bases. The CDR3 nucleotides read TGTGCCAGCAGCGCGAGACTATACCAAGAGACCCAGTACTTC. Its protein product is CASSARLYQETQYF.

This sequence joins TRBV11-2 and TRBJ2-2; TRBD2 matches at 10 bases. Germline V gene sequence: CDR1 SGHAT, CDR2 FQNNGV. This CDR3 is built from 16 residues. V shed 2 bases and J 5 bases; nucleotides not matched to a gene: 5. CDR3 region: CASSLLSSGGTGELFF. The CDR3 nucleotides are TGTGCCAGCAGCTTATTATCTAGCGGGGGAACCGGGGAGCTGTTTTTT.

This chain connects TRBV6-5 to TRBJ2-7; weak D call: TRBD1 (6 bases). V dropped 2 bases and J dropped 2 bases, with 13 bases sitting between them. CDR1 and CDR2 from the germline V gene are MNHEY and SVGAGI. The CDR3 length is 15 residues. DNA for the CDR3: TGTGCCAGCAGTTACGCGTTGACAGGCCCCTACGAGCAGTACTTC. Translation gives CASSYALTGPYEQYF.

The chain couples TRBV15 to TRBJ1-5; no clear D gene. V was clipped by 6 bases and J by 0 bases, with 12 bases between them. Germline V gene sequence: CDR1 LNHNV, CDR2 YYDKDF (reference sequence). The CDR3 runs to 15 residues. CDR3 sequence: CATRMGLYSNQPQHF. The DNA for the CDR3 is TGTGCCACCAGGATGGGCCTTTATAGCAATCAGCCCCAGCATTTT.

This chain uses TRBV5-1 with TRBJ1-6, with a tentative D call TRBD1 (6 bases). Trimming shortened V by 0 bases and J by 5 bases, and 12 bases separated the two germline ends. The V gene's germline CDR1 is SGHRS and CDR2 YFSETQ. CDR3 length equals 16 residues. CDR3 in amino acids: CASSLAGTPDNSPLHF. The CDR3 DNA is TGCGCCAGCAGCTTGGCAGGGACACCTGATAATTCACCCCTCCACTTT. Combining the CDR3 with reference TRBV5-1 and TRBJ1-6 gives the whole variable domain KAGVTQTPRYLIKTRGQQVTLSCSPISGHRSVSWYQQTPGQGLQFLFEYFSETQRNKGNFPGRFSGRQFSNSRSEMNVSTLELGDSALYLCASSLAGTPDNSPLHFGNGTRLTVT.

On this clone itself: Within the sample, other DNA sequences also encode this same CDR3. The genes are TRBV5-1 and TRBJ2-5; 7 positions match TRBD2. CDR1 SGHRS and CDR2 YFSETQ come from the germline V gene. CDR3 length: 14 residues. The junction had 5 bases not matched to a gene; V was cut back by 1 base and J by 5 bases. CDR3 amino acids: CASSLRGRGETQYF. DNA of the CDR3: TGCGCCAGCAGCTTGAGAGGGCGGGGGGAGACCCAGTACTTC.